This TCR beta chain was observed in a study of cytomegalovirus exposure and HLA in healthy donors. Study-wide findings and caveats: The study designated 150 or so TCR beta chains cytomegalovirus-associated.

With regard to this clone: Its antigen is undetermined.

The CDR3 is 15 residues long. Germline V CDR1 and CDR2: MNHEY, SMNVEV (reference sequence). V lost 5 bases, J lost 2 bases, and 6 bases stayed unmatched. Separate from the roughly 730-subject first cohort, the roughly 120-subject validation cohort was the one that the donors belonged to. The method was immunoSEQ multiplex PCR; TCRdb's version includes in-frame clones alone and lacks a portion of them. Of about 260,000 clones detected, around 91% appear once; the ten largest clones hold approximately 3.1%. Sequencing was carried out using PBMCs. The origin of this receptor is a woman in her twenties or thirties in good health and CMV-seronegative. The chain recombines TRBV27 with TRBJ2-7; 10 bases line up with TRBD1. CDR3 in amino acids: CASSAGTGVPYEQYF. As DNA, the CDR3 is TGTGCCAGCAGTGCCGGGACAGGGGTTCCCTACGAGCAGTACTTC.